This TCR beta chain was recovered during a study of glioma-infiltrating T cells. In this sample, this clonotype turned up once. Its target is unknown. Possible read error: a much larger clone is one base away. Using RNA template, CDR3s of TCR alpha and beta were amplified with iRepertoire arm-PCR. Tissue mRNA or PBMC total RNA, about 85-400 ng, went into one-step reverse transcription and amplification. Each CDR3 protein is one row after TCRdb ran MiXCR on the multiplex PCR reads. Of under 200,000 distinct CDR3 sequences in the sample, around 42% were seen once. Germline values: CDR1 MDHEN, CDR2 SYDVKM. The CDR3 has 13 amino acids. General study results and limits: Tissue-blood divergence was below expectation in non-neoplastic patients, above in gliomas.

The receptor's source is a human donor with low-grade glioma or glioblastoma, undergoing nonglioma brain surgery, or in good health (not recorded which). V usage is TRBV28 and J usage is TRBJ2-2, with D hard to call. Specimen: glioma tissue, nonneoplastic brain tissue, or PBMCs (not recorded which). CDR3 DNA sequence: TGTGCCAACAGTTTGCCTGGTAACGGGGAGCTGTTTTTT. Encoded protein: CANSLPGNGELFF.